Below, 10 T cell receptor beta chains from the same sample are listed, as sequenced in a study of cytomegalovirus exposure and HLA in healthy donors. Vbeta (60) and Jbeta (13) primers were used in the PCR. The assay was immunoSEQ multiplex PCR, and TCRdb's table has in-frame clones only and misses some. The sample has 90,000 to 150,000 clones; around 70% are singletons. The sequencing input was PBMCs. All receptors derive from a woman aged 40-49 years in good health and CMV-seropositive.

The chain is built from TRBV7-9 and TRBJ1-2; D is perhaps TRBD1 (6 bases). V was shortened by 8 bases and J by 1 base, with 11 bases between the two germline ends. From germline, CDR1 is SEHNR and CDR2 FQNEAQ (reference sequence). CDR3 size: 13 residues. The CDR3 loop reads CASGGASNYGYTF. CDR3 DNA sequence: TGTGCCAGCGGGGGGGCGAGTAACTATGGCTACACCTTC.

V and J are TRBV2 and TRBJ2-6; D gene unclear. The CDR3 extends over 14 amino acids. The ends were cut back, 3 bases at V and 0 bases at J, with 3 bases in the middle. The germline gives CDR1 SNHLY, CDR2 FYNNEI. The CDR3 bases are TGTGCCAGCAGTGATAGCTCTGGGGCCAACGTCCTGACTTTC. It specifies CASSDSSGANVLTF.

This clone was detected a few times. The rearrangement joins TRBV6-1 to TRBJ1-6, with D possibly being TRBD1 (6 bases). Germline V gene sequence: CDR1 MNHNS, CDR2 SASEGT. The CDR3 length is 17 residues. V shed 2 bases and J shed 2 bases, with 13 bases lying between them. The CDR3: CASSETTQGAYNSPLHF. The DNA for the CDR3 is TGTGCCAGCAGTGAAACTACACAGGGAGCCTATAATTCACCCCTCCACTTT.

The V and J genes are TRBV4-1 and TRBJ2-5; 10 positions agree with TRBD2. This CDR3 is 16 amino acids long. The V gene's germline CDR1 is MGHRA and CDR2 YSYEKL. With 8 bases clipped from V and 5 bases from J, the junction kept 14 bases outside the gene matches. The CDR3: CASASGAGGPGETQYF. The CDR3 DNA is TGCGCCAGCGCTTCGGGAGCGGGGGGGCCTGGGGAGACCCAGTACTTC.

V is TRBV11-2 and J is TRBJ2-3; TRBD2 matches 7 bases. J lost 1 base, V lost 7 bases, and 5 bases had no gene match. The CDR3 runs 14 residues. The germline gives CDR1 SGHAT, CDR2 FQNNGV. The CDR3 nucleotides read TGTGCCAGCACCCCTAGCGGACGCACAGATACGCAGTATTTT. Residues: CASTPSGRTDTQYF.

This clone occurred once. The chain links TRBV7-2 to TRBJ2-7, with 9 bases aligning to TRBD2. Germline V gives CDR1 SGHTA, CDR2 FQGNSA. The length of the CDR3 is 13 residues. J gave up 6 bases and V 2 bases, and 2 bases lay outside the gene matches. The CDR3 DNA follows: TGTGCCAGCAGCTTATCGACTAGCGGCGAGCAGTACTTC. Its translation: CASSLSTSGEQYF.

The CDR3 DNA follows: TGTGCCAGCAGCCGGTTGACGAGGGCAAACATTCAGTACTTC. Translation: CASSRLTRANIQYF. This rearrangement joins TRBV5-6 to TRBJ2-4; tentative D call: TRBD2 (5 bases). The CDR3 extends over 14 amino acids. From germline, CDR1 is SGHDT and CDR2 YYEEEE. V was shortened by 4 bases and J by 6 bases, with 14 bases between the two germline ends.

The CDR3 loop reads CASSLGSLLAKNIQYF. The CDR3 bases are TGTGCCAGCAGCTTAGGGTCACTCCTAGCCAAAAACATTCAGTACTTC. The rearrangement joins TRBV7-9 to TRBJ2-4; D ambiguous. V lost 1 base and J 0 bases, leaving 10 bases between the germline ends. Germline values: CDR1 SEHNR, CDR2 FQNEAQ (reference sequence). CDR3 size: 16 residues.

This chain links TRBV7-9 with TRBJ1-2, with a tentative D call TRBD1 (6 bases). The CDR3 spans 14 residues. Germline values: CDR1 SEHNR, CDR2 FQNEAQ (reference sequence). Between the trimmed V and J ends, which lost 1 base and 4 bases, there was a span of 10 bases. The CDR3, as DNA: TGTGCCAGCAGCTTAGGGACAGAGATCTATGGCTACACCTTC. Its translation: CASSLGTEIYGYTF.

The rearrangement uses TRBV7-9 and TRBJ1-2; a possible D gene is TRBD1 (5 bases). CDR3 length: 18 amino acids. With 6 bases removed from V and 8 bases from J, the gap between germline ends came to 31 bases. Germline-derived CDR1 and CDR2 are SEHNR and FQNEAQ (reference sequence). CDR3 region: CASRAPLEHRSGVGGYTF. Written as DNA, the CDR3 is TGTGCCAGCAGAGCCCCCCTCGAACACAGGTCGGGGGTTGGCGGCTACACCTTC.